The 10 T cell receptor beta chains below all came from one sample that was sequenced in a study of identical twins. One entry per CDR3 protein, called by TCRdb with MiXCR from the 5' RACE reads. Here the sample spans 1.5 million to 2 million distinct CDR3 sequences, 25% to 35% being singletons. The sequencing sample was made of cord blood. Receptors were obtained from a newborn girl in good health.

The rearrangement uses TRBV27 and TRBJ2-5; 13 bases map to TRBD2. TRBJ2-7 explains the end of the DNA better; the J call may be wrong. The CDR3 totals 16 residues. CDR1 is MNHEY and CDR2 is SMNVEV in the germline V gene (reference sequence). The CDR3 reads CASSQTSGGLIYEQYF. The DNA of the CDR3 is TGTGCCAGCAGCCAGACTAGCGGGGGGCTCATCTACGAGCAGTACTTC.

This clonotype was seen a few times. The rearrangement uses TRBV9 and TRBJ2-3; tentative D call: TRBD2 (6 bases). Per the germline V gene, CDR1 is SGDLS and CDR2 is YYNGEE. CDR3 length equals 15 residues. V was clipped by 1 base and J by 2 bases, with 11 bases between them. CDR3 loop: CASSVSGTATDTQYF. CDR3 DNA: TGTGCCAGCAGCGTATCCGGGACTGCCACAGATACGCAGTATTTT.

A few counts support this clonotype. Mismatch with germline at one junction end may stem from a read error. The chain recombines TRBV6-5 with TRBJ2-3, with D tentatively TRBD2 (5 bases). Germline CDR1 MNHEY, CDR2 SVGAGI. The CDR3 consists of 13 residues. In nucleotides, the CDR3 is TGTGCAAGCAGGAGGACTTCCTTAGATACGCAGTATTTT. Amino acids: CASRRTSLDTQYF.

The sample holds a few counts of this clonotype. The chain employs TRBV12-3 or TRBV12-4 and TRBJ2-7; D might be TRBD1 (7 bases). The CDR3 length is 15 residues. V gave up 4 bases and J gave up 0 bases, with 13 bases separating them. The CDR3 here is CASSYAGGGSYEQYF. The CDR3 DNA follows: TGTGCCAGCAGTTACGCAGGGGGAGGCTCCTACGAGCAGTACTTC.

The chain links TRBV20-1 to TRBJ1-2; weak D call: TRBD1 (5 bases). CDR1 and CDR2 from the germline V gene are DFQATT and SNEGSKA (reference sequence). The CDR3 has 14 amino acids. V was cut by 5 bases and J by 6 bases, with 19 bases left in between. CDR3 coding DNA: TGCAGTGCTGCCCCCGCAGGGAGAGGTGATGGCTACACCTTC. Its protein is CSAAPAGRGDGYTF.

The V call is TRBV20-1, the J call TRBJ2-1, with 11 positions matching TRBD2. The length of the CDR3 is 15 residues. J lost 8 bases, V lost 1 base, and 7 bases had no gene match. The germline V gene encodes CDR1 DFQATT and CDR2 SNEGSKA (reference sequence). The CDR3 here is CSARVASGRKYEQFF. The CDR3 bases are TGCAGTGCTAGAGTGGCTAGCGGGAGGAAATATGAGCAGTTCTTC.

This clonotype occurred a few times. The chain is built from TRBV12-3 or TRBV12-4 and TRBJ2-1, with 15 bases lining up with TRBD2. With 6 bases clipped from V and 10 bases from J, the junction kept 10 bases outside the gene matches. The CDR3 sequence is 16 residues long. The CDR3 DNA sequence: TGTGCCAGCAGCCCCGGACTAGCGGGAGGGCATAGAGAGCAGTTCTTC. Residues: CASSPGLAGGHREQFF.

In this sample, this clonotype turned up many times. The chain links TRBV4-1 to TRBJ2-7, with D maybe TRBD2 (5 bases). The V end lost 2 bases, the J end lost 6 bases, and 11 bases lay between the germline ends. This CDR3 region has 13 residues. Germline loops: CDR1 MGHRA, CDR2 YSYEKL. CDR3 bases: TGCGCCAGCAGCCAAACGGGATCCGTCGAGCAGTACTTC. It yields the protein CASSQTGSVEQYF.

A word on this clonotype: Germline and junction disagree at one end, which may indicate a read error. The CDR3, as DNA: TGCAGTACTAGAGATCCATACTACGAGCAGTACTTC. This gives the protein CSTRDPYYEQYF. V is TRBV20-1 and J is TRBJ2-7; D may be TRBD2 (5 bases). The CDR3 is 12 amino acids. CDR1 and CDR2 from the germline V gene are DFQATT and SNEGSKA (reference sequence).

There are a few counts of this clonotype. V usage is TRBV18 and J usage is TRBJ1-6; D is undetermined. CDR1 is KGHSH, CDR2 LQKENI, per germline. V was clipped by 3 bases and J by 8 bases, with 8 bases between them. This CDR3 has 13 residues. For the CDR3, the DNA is TGTGCCAGCTCACCGGCAGCGGATTCACCCCTCCACTTT. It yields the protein CASSPAADSPLHF.